Below, 5 T cell receptor beta chains from the same sample are listed, as sequenced in a study of blood T cell repertoires in COVID-19. Assay used: immunoSEQ multiplex PCR; TCRdb lists only in-frame clones, some missing. In the table there are roughly 57,000 clones, 80% to 85% of which are singletons. Sequenced sample: peripheral blood. The receptor source for this set is a young man with COVID-19, enrolled during active disease.

The chain carries TRBV23-1 and TRBJ1-1; TRBD1 might be the D (5 bases). TRBV23-1 qualifies as an ORF whose function is uncertain. The CDR3 loop spans 15 amino acids. V lost 3 bases and J 7 bases, leaving 18 bases between the germline ends. The CDR3 DNA reads TGCGCCAGCAGTCAGGTCGGCAGGGTGGATGGTGAAGCTTTCTTT. This gives the protein CASSQVGRVDGEAFF.

The chain uses TRBV7-2 and TRBJ2-3, with 7 bases lining up with TRBD2. Germline CDR1 reads SGHTA; CDR2 reads FQGNSA. Trimming took 2 bases from V and 4 from J; bases not matched to a gene: 9. This CDR3 is 16 amino acids long. CDR3 in DNA: TGTGCCAGCAGCTTAAGGCGGGGGATCGTAGCAGATACGCAGTATTTT. Translation gives CASSLRRGIVADTQYF.

This clone was seen a single time. The CDR3 is CATSTGLAGSTDTQYF. DNA for the CDR3: TGTGCCACCAGCACGGGACTAGCGGGATCGACAGATACGCAGTATTTT. The chain uses TRBV15 and TRBJ2-3; 13 bases are shared with TRBD2. The germline gives CDR1 LNHNV, CDR2 YYDKDF (reference sequence). The CDR3 loop spans 16 amino acids. Trimming took 4 bases from V and 3 from J; bases not matched to a gene: 4.

V and J are TRBV19 and TRBJ2-7; 7 bases align to TRBD1. Germline lookup yields CDR1 LNHDA and CDR2 SQIVND (reference sequence). The CDR3 covers 14 residues. With 6 bases clipped from V and 0 bases from J, the junction kept 5 bases outside the gene matches. The CDR3 spells CASSPGQNSYEQYF. The CDR3 nucleotides read TGTGCCAGTAGCCCGGGACAGAACTCCTACGAGCAGTACTTC.

V gene TRBV9 combines with J gene TRBJ2-7, with 8 bases lining up with TRBD1. There are 14 residues in the CDR3. Germline V gene sequence: CDR1 SGDLS, CDR2 YYNGEE. V shed 4 bases and J 4 bases; nucleotides not matched to a gene: 7. CDR3 in amino acids: CASSPKGQEYEQYF. CDR3 nucleotides: TGTGCCAGCAGCCCAAAGGGACAGGAGTACGAGCAGTACTTC.